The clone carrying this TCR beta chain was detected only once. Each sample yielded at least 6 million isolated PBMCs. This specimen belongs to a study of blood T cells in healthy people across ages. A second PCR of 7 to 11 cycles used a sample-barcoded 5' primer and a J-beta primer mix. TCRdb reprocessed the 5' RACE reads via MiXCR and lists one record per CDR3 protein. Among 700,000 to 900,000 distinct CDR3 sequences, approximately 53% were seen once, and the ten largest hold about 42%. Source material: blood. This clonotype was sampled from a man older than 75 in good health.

The CDR3 sequence is CASSFGGELFF. The CDR3 DNA reads TGTGCCAGCAGCTTTGGCGGGGAGCTGTTTTTT. The chain has TRBV7-2 and TRBJ2-2; D ambiguous. The CDR3 has 11 amino acids. Germline V CDR1 and CDR2: SGHTA, FQGNSA. V gave up 3 bases and J gave up 7 bases, with 3 bases separating them.